This TCR beta chain derives from a study of blood T cells in healthy people across ages. Findings and limits, study-wide: There was no known CMV status for donors, so expanded clonotype changes were possibly confounded. Age advanced and TCR beta diversity per million T cells fell, roughly linearly.

Together with a sample-barcoded 5' primer, a J-beta primer mix was included in a second PCR lasting about 7 to 12 cycles. A template-switch adaptor that had 12 random nucleotides put a tag on each cDNA molecule. TCRdb re-called the 5' RACE reads with MiXCR, one entry per CDR3 protein. Seen here are hundreds of thousands of distinct CDR3 sequences, nearly 60% observed once, and the top ten hold about 20%. The CDR3 sequence is 15 residues long. In germline, CDR1 is SGHRS, CDR2 YFSETQ. The V gene end was trimmed by 0 bases and the J gene end by 8 bases; junction bases not matched to a gene: 7. The sample holds a few counts of this clonotype. No antigen is known for it.

Sequences were obtained from blood. This chain uses TRBV5-1 with TRBJ1-1, with TRBD1 matching 10 bases. This clonotype was obtained from a man under 40 in good health. CDR3 nucleotide sequence: TGCGCCAGCAGCTTGGGTAGGGACAGGGGAGCAGAAGCTTTCTTT. Its translation: CASSLGRDRGAEAFF.